The rows below give T cell receptor beta chains drawn from one sample of a study of T cells after yellow fever vaccination. MiXCR, run by TCRdb on the 5' RACE reads, gives a single entry per CDR3 protein. The data contain approximately 160,000 distinct CDR3 sequences, 5.5% to 8% of them singletons. Sequencing used CD4+ T cells sorted from PBMCs, obtained on the day of the first yellow fever vaccination. These receptors originate from a man in his late teens or twenties who received the YFV17D yellow fever vaccine. The CDR3 runs from the conserved cysteine through the conserved F or W. Fields, in order: D gene, clone size, V gene, J gene, CDR3 protein, CDR3 DNA. The D gene is left open where the match is weak. Size tells how often a clone was seen (once, few, many) or the class of an expanded clone, and some rows leave it out.

d_gene: TRBD2
abundance: .
v_gene: TRBV6-1
j_gene: TRBJ2-1
CDR3aa: CASSAGGYNNEQFF
CDR3nt: TGTGCCAGCAGTGCCGGGGGGTATAACAATGAGCAGTTCTTC

d_gene: TRBD2
abundance: few
v_gene: TRBV5-1
j_gene: TRBJ2-2
CDR3aa: CASSLVGTSDTGELFF
CDR3nt: TGCGCCAGCAGCTTGGTCGGGACTAGCGACACCGGGGAGCTGTTTTTT

d_gene: TRBD1
abundance: many
v_gene: TRBV9
j_gene: TRBJ1-1
CDR3aa: CASSVDPQGRMDTEAFF
CDR3nt: TGTGCCAGCAGCGTAGACCCACAGGGGAGGATGGACACTGAAGCTTTCTTT

d_gene: .
abundance: few
v_gene: TRBV19
j_gene: TRBJ2-3
CDR3aa: CASSTPLLAGTDTQYF
CDR3nt: TGTGCCAGTAGTACTCCCCTGTTAGCCGGCACAGATACGCAGTATTTT

d_gene: .
abundance: many
v_gene: TRBV4-3
j_gene: TRBJ2-3
CDR3aa: CASSQGGGGSIADTQYF
CDR3nt: TGCGCCAGCAGCCAAGGGGGAGGGGGCAGTATCGCAGATACGCAGTATTTT

d_gene: .
abundance: few
v_gene: TRBV12-3/TRBV12-4
j_gene: TRBJ1-2
CDR3aa: CASRDTGSGGYTF
CDR3nt: TGTGCCAGCAGGGACACAGGGTCAGGTGGCTACACCTTC

d_gene: .
abundance: many
v_gene: TRBV7-2
j_gene: TRBJ2-7
CDR3aa: CASSLDSGPYYEQYF
CDR3nt: TGTGCCAGCAGCTTAGATTCAGGGCCCTACTACGAGCAGTACTTC

d_gene: TRBD1
abundance: many
v_gene: TRBV2
j_gene: TRBJ1-4
CDR3aa: CASSRDRGTDEKLFF
CDR3nt: TGTGCCAGCAGTAGAGACAGGGGAACTGATGAAAAACTGTTTTTT

d_gene: TRBD2
abundance: .
v_gene: TRBV12-3/TRBV12-4
j_gene: TRBJ2-3
CDR3aa: CASSPGLAGGPSDTQYF
CDR3nt: TGTGCCAGCAGCCCCGGACTAGCGGGGGGGCCATCAGATACGCAGTATTTT

d_gene: .
abundance: .
v_gene: TRBV18
j_gene: TRBJ2-5
CDR3aa: CASSPAGVETQYF
CDR3nt: TGTGCCAGCTCACCAGCAGGGGTCGAGACCCAGTACTTC

d_gene: TRBD1
abundance: many
v_gene: TRBV2
j_gene: TRBJ2-2
CDR3aa: CASSRTGTNTGELFF
CDR3nt: TGTGCCAGCAGCAGGACAGGGACGAACACCGGGGAGCTGTTTTTT

d_gene: TRBD2
abundance: many
v_gene: TRBV5-1
j_gene: TRBJ2-1
CDR3aa: CASSLPLLSGGENEQFF
CDR3nt: TGCGCCAGCAGCCTCCCCCTCCTTAGTGGGGGGGAGAATGAGCAGTTCTTC

d_gene: TRBD2
abundance: many
v_gene: TRBV4-2
j_gene: TRBJ2-5
CDR3aa: CASSLTSGGAGVTQYF
CDR3nt: TGTGCCAGCAGCCTAACTAGCGGGGGGGCCGGTGTGACCCAGTACTTC

d_gene: TRBD1
abundance: .
v_gene: TRBV7-3
j_gene: TRBJ1-1
CDR3aa: CASSLTSRGRTEAFF
CDR3nt: TGTGCCAGCAGCTTAACGTCCAGGGGGCGAACTGAAGCTTTCTTT

d_gene: .
abundance: .
v_gene: TRBV20-1
j_gene: TRBJ2-2
CDR3aa: CSARFAGSNTGELFF
CDR3nt: TGCAGTGCTAGATTTGCAGGCTCGAACACCGGGGAGCTGTTTTTT

d_gene: TRBD2
abundance: .
v_gene: TRBV7-9
j_gene: TRBJ2-7
CDR3aa: CASSFGGGISYEQYF
CDR3nt: TGTGCCAGCAGCTTTGGCGGGGGGATCTCCTACGAGCAGTACTTC

d_gene: .
abundance: .
v_gene: TRBV7-3
j_gene: TRBJ1-6
CDR3aa: CASSGGTFNSPLHF
CDR3nt: TGTGCCAGCAGCGGCGGGACTTTCAATTCACCCCTCCACTTT

d_gene: TRBD2
abundance: many
v_gene: TRBV12-3/TRBV12-4
j_gene: TRBJ2-1
CDR3aa: CASQTSPRNEQFF
CDR3nt: TGTGCCAGCCAGACTAGCCCCCGAAATGAGCAGTTCTTC

d_gene: .
abundance: many
v_gene: TRBV7-2
j_gene: TRBJ2-3
CDR3aa: CASSLQGGGISDTQYF
CDR3nt: TGTGCCAGCAGCTTACAGGGCGGGGGCATCTCAGATACGCAGTATTTT

d_gene: TRBD2
abundance: many
v_gene: TRBV10-3
j_gene: TRBJ2-1
CDR3aa: CAVQAGAPRGAYNEQFF
CDR3nt: TGTGCCGTCCAAGCGGGGGCCCCCCGGGGGGCCTACAATGAGCAGTTCTTC

d_gene: .
abundance: many
v_gene: TRBV6-1
j_gene: TRBJ2-2
CDR3aa: CASRLVPQTGELFF
CDR3nt: TGTGCCAGCAGATTGGTCCCCCAGACCGGGGAGCTGTTTTTT

d_gene: .
abundance: many
v_gene: TRBV5-1
j_gene: TRBJ2-7
CDR3aa: CASSLQVGQGEQYF
CDR3nt: TGCGCCAGCAGCTTGCAGGTGGGGCAGGGCGAGCAGTACTTC

d_gene: .
abundance: few
v_gene: TRBV2
j_gene: TRBJ1-1
CDR3aa: CASIPWLNTEAFF
CDR3nt: TGTGCCAGCATCCCATGGTTAAACACTGAAGCTTTCTTT

d_gene: .
abundance: .
v_gene: TRBV7-2
j_gene: TRBJ2-2
CDR3aa: CASSLAPTGELFF
CDR3nt: TGTGCCAGCAGCTTAGCGCCCACCGGGGAGCTGTTTTTT

d_gene: .
abundance: .
v_gene: TRBV6-1
j_gene: TRBJ2-5
CDR3aa: CASSKTGYQETQYF
CDR3nt: TGTGCCAGCAGTAAGACGGGGTACCAAGAGACCCAGTACTTC

d_gene: TRBD1
abundance: many
v_gene: TRBV5-1
j_gene: TRBJ2-7
CDR3aa: CASSLLGQGPYEQYF
CDR3nt: TGCGCCAGCAGCTTGTTGGGACAGGGCCCCTACGAGCAGTACTTC

d_gene: .
abundance: .
v_gene: TRBV9
j_gene: TRBJ2-7
CDR3aa: CASSPSRGSSYEQYF
CDR3nt: TGTGCCAGCAGCCCCTCCCGGGGCAGCTCCTACGAGCAGTACTTC

d_gene: .
abundance: .
v_gene: TRBV7-9
j_gene: TRBJ2-3
CDR3aa: CASELDTQYF
CDR3nt: TGTGCCAGTGAATTAGATACGCAGTATTTT

d_gene: .
abundance: many
v_gene: TRBV5-1
j_gene: TRBJ2-5
CDR3aa: CASSPRSGSQETQYF
CDR3nt: TGCGCCAGCAGCCCCCGATCAGGAAGCCAGGAGACCCAGTACTTC

d_gene: .
abundance: .
v_gene: TRBV5-1
j_gene: TRBJ1-1
CDR3aa: CASSLAFNRNTEAFF
CDR3nt: TGCGCCAGCAGCTTGGCCTTCAACAGGAACACTGAAGCTTTCTTT

d_gene: .
abundance: few
v_gene: TRBV27
j_gene: TRBJ2-3
CDR3aa: CASRIFSTDTQYF
CDR3nt: TGTGCCAGCAGGATATTTAGCACAGATACGCAGTATTTT

d_gene: TRBD1
abundance: few
v_gene: TRBV27
j_gene: TRBJ2-6
CDR3aa: CASSFVRGNSGANVLTF
CDR3nt: TGTGCCAGCAGTTTCGTCAGGGGGAACTCTGGGGCCAACGTCCTGACTTTC

d_gene: .
abundance: many
v_gene: TRBV18
j_gene: TRBJ1-6
CDR3aa: CASSEGGVDSPLHF
CDR3nt: TGTGCCAGCTCCGAAGGCGGAGTCGATTCACCCCTCCACTTT

d_gene: .
abundance: few
v_gene: TRBV12-3/TRBV12-4
j_gene: TRBJ2-5
CDR3aa: CASSFESPQGTQYF
CDR3nt: TGTGCCAGCAGTTTCGAATCCCCCCAAGGGACCCAGTACTTC

d_gene: .
abundance: many
v_gene: TRBV28
j_gene: TRBJ2-4
CDR3aa: CASSLSGAKNIQYF
CDR3nt: TGTGCCAGCAGTTTATCAGGAGCCAAAAACATTCAGTACTTC

d_gene: TRBD2
abundance: .
v_gene: TRBV20-1
j_gene: TRBJ2-3
CDR3aa: CSAREISGGYTDTQYF
CDR3nt: TGCAGTGCTAGAGAAATCAGCGGGGGATACACAGATACGCAGTATTTT

d_gene: .
abundance: .
v_gene: TRBV2
j_gene: TRBJ1-6
CDR3aa: CASRGNSPLHF
CDR3nt: TGTGCCAGCAGGGGAAATTCACCCCTCCACTTT

d_gene: .
abundance: .
v_gene: TRBV5-4
j_gene: TRBJ2-3
CDR3aa: CASSGGFGSTDTQYF
CDR3nt: TGTGCCAGCAGCGGGGGATTTGGGAGCACAGATACGCAGTATTTT

d_gene: .
abundance: few
v_gene: TRBV5-1
j_gene: TRBJ1-3
CDR3aa: CASSLGDISGNTIYF
CDR3nt: TGCGCCAGCAGCTTGGGGGACATTTCTGGAAACACCATATATTTT

d_gene: TRBD1
abundance: many
v_gene: TRBV6-1
j_gene: TRBJ2-2
CDR3aa: CASRGQVFRELFF
CDR3nt: TGTGCCAGCAGAGGACAGGTCTTCCGGGAGCTGTTTTTT

d_gene: .
abundance: few
v_gene: TRBV18
j_gene: TRBJ2-5
CDR3aa: CASSGTEQETQYF
CDR3nt: TGTGCCAGCTCTGGGACGGAGCAAGAGACCCAGTACTTC

d_gene: TRBD2
abundance: .
v_gene: TRBV27
j_gene: TRBJ2-1
CDR3aa: CASLPGRLIVHEQFF
CDR3nt: TGTGCCAGCCTTCCCGGGAGGTTAATTGTCCATGAGCAGTTCTTC

d_gene: .
abundance: few
v_gene: TRBV2
j_gene: TRBJ2-3
CDR3aa: CASSDRSTDTQYF
CDR3nt: TGTGCCAGCAGTGACAGGAGCACAGATACGCAGTATTTT

d_gene: .
abundance: few
v_gene: TRBV29-1
j_gene: TRBJ2-1
CDR3aa: CSVPRAGVRDEQFF
CDR3nt: TGCAGCGTTCCCCGGGCTGGGGTCCGTGATGAGCAGTTCTTC

d_gene: .
abundance: many
v_gene: TRBV28
j_gene: TRBJ1-1
CDR3aa: CASSLSAEYTEAFF
CDR3nt: TGTGCCAGCAGTTTATCGGCAGAATACACTGAAGCTTTCTTT

d_gene: .
abundance: few
v_gene: TRBV5-1
j_gene: TRBJ2-2
CDR3aa: CASSLEVGANTGELFF
CDR3nt: TGCGCCAGCAGCTTGGAGGTCGGGGCGAACACCGGGGAGCTGTTTTTT

d_gene: TRBD1
abundance: few
v_gene: TRBV4-1
j_gene: TRBJ1-2
CDR3aa: CASSQDPGGNYGYTF
CDR3nt: TGCGCCAGCAGCCAAGATCCAGGGGGAAACTATGGCTACACCTTC

d_gene: .
abundance: .
v_gene: TRBV29-1
j_gene: TRBJ2-3
CDR3aa: CSVETTDTQYF
CDR3nt: TGCAGCGTCGAAACCACAGATACGCAGTATTTT

d_gene: .
abundance: many
v_gene: TRBV5-8
j_gene: TRBJ2-1
CDR3aa: CASSFFRGNSYNEQFF
CDR3nt: TGTGCCAGCAGCTTTTTCCGGGGGAATTCCTACAATGAGCAGTTCTTC

d_gene: .
abundance: many
v_gene: TRBV6-5
j_gene: TRBJ2-1
CDR3aa: CASSWSMALGEQFF
CDR3nt: TGTGCCAGCAGTTGGTCGATGGCCCTCGGTGAGCAGTTCTTC

d_gene: TRBD1
abundance: many
v_gene: TRBV28
j_gene: TRBJ1-4
CDR3aa: CASSPSGGSNEKLFF
CDR3nt: TGTGCCAGCAGTCCTTCAGGGGGATCTAATGAAAAACTGTTTTTT

d_gene: TRBD2
abundance: once
v_gene: TRBV18
j_gene: TRBJ2-1
CDR3aa: CASSSGLANNEQFF
CDR3nt: TGTGCCAGCTCATCTGGACTAGCGAATAATGAGCAGTTCTTC